A selection of T cell receptor beta chains follows, all from one sample in a study of blood T cell repertoires in COVID-19. Profiling relied on immunoSEQ multiplex PCR, and the TCRdb table lists in-frame clones only, not all of them. The data hold about 55,000 clones, with 80% to 85% observed a single time. The sample taken for sequencing was peripheral blood. These receptors all come from a woman in her fifties or sixties with acute or convalescent COVID-19. The CDR3 runs from the conserved cysteine through the conserved F or W. D genes are given only for firm matches. The listing skips clone size in some rows; elsewhere it reads once, few, many or a size class.

V,size,J,D,CDR3,DNA
TRBV7-2,-,TRBJ2-7,TRBD2,CASQRGVSYEQYF,TGTGCCAGTCAGCGGGGGGTCTCCTACGAGCAGTACTTC
TRBV5-1,few,TRBJ2-5,-,CASSSNGVQETQYF,TGCGCCAGCAGCTCGAACGGGGTTCAAGAGACCCAGTACTTC
TRBV5-6,-,TRBJ2-6,-,CASSDISGANVLTF,TGTGCCAGCAGCGACATATCTGGGGCCAACGTCCTGACTTTC
TRBV24-1,-,TRBJ2-7,-,CATSVPGQGMWEQYF,TGTGCCACCAGTGTCCCGGGACAAGGTATGTGGGAGCAGTACTTC
TRBV6-1,-,TRBJ1-2,-,CASSEARQRGYTF,TGTGCCAGCAGTGAAGCGCGGCAGAGAGGCTACACCTTC
TRBV19,few,TRBJ2-4,-,CASSISSENLAKNIQYF,TGTGCCAGTAGTATAAGCTCCGAGAACTTAGCCAAAAACATTCAGTACTTC
TRBV28,-,TRBJ2-1,TRBD2,CASRPLRTSGGANEQFF,TGTGCCAGCAGACCCCTCAGGACTAGCGGGGGGGCTAATGAGCAGTTCTTC
TRBV11-3,-,TRBJ2-5,-,CASSWAAQETQYF,TGTGCCAGCAGCTGGGCTGCCCAAGAGACCCAGTACTTC
TRBV7-3,-,TRBJ2-5,-,CASSPSGSGETQYF,TGTGCCAGCAGCCCATCCGGTTCAGGGGAGACCCAGTACTTC
TRBV7-2,-,TRBJ2-6,TRBD1,CASSLDRGLTSGANVLTF,TGTGCCAGCAGCTTGGACAGGGGGCTAACCTCTGGGGCCAACGTCCTGACTTTC
TRBV12-3/TRBV12-4,-,TRBJ1-2,TRBD1,CASNPGQNYGYTF,TGTGCCAGCAACCCGGGACAGAACTATGGCTACACCTTC
TRBV14,-,TRBJ2-7,TRBD1,CASSRYRGLTYEQYF,TGTGCCAGCAGCCGGTACAGGGGCCTCACCTACGAGCAGTACTTC
TRBV6-5,-,TRBJ2-2,TRBD1,CATRGLYLGGELFF,TGTGCCACGAGGGGGCTTTATTTAGGCGGGGAGCTGTTTTTT
TRBV11-2,-,TRBJ2-7,-,CASSPAYEQYF,TGTGCCAGCAGCCCAGCCTACGAGCAGTACTTC
TRBV20-1,-,TRBJ1-6,TRBD1,CSASTGGNSPLHF,TGCAGTGCTAGTACAGGGGGAAATTCACCCCTCCACTTT
TRBV5-1,-,TRBJ1-1,TRBD1,CASSLRTGESTEAFF,TGCGCCAGCAGCTTACGGACAGGGGAGTCGACTGAAGCTTTCTTT
TRBV6-5,-,TRBJ1-1,TRBD1,CASDSIPQGAEAFF,TGTGCCAGCGATTCTATCCCACAGGGGGCCGAAGCTTTCTTT
TRBV5-1,-,TRBJ1-4,-,CASRLNEKLFF,TGCGCCAGCCGACTCAATGAAAAACTGTTTTTT
TRBV29-1,-,TRBJ1-2,-,CSVDSRDYYGYTF,TGCAGCGTTGATTCAAGGGACTACTATGGCTACACCTTC
TRBV6-5,medium-sized,TRBJ1-2,-,CASSPLGPNYGYTF,TGTGCCAGCAGCCCCTTGGGCCCTAACTATGGCTACACCTTC
TRBV15,-,TRBJ1-1,TRBD1,CATSSGDRNTEAFF,TGTGCCACCAGCAGTGGGGACAGGAACACTGAAGCTTTCTTT
TRBV18,-,TRBJ1-4,-,CASSLDSNEKLFF,TGTGCCAGCTCACTAGACAGTAATGAAAAACTGTTTTTT
TRBV11-2,-,TRBJ1-2,-,CASSRDRGYGYTF,TGTGCCAGCAGCCGCGATAGAGGTTATGGCTACACCTTC
TRBV11-2,-,TRBJ2-7,TRBD2,CASSLGTLREEQYF,TGTGCCAGCAGCTTAGGAACACTGCGGGAGGAGCAGTACTTC
TRBV2,-,TRBJ2-1,TRBD2,CASRTSGYNEQFF,TGTGCCAGCCGGACTAGCGGATACAATGAGCAGTTCTTC
TRBV5-4,once,TRBJ2-1,TRBD2,CASSWGFDSGSGNEQFF,TGTGCCAGCAGCTGGGGATTCGACAGCGGGAGTGGGAATGAGCAGTTCTTC
TRBV5-1,-,TRBJ1-2,-,CASSLGSSGVDGYTF,TGCGCCAGCAGCTTGGGTTCATCAGGGGTTGATGGCTACACCTTC
TRBV5-1,medium-sized,TRBJ1-2,-,CASSLVAGKNGYTF,TGCGCCAGCAGCTTGGTGGCAGGGAAGAATGGCTACACCTTC
TRBV2,once,TRBJ1-3,-,CASSPAGSGNTIYF,TGTGCCAGCAGCCCCGCGGGGTCTGGAAACACCATATATTTT
TRBV7-2,-,TRBJ2-2,-,CASSLAASRGTGELFF,TGTGCCAGCAGCTTAGCGGCGTCGCGGGGCACCGGGGAGCTGTTTTTT
TRBV5-1,-,TRBJ2-3,TRBD2,CASSFLAGFTDTQYF,TGCGCCAGCAGCTTTCTAGCGGGATTCACAGATACGCAGTATTTT
TRBV7-9,-,TRBJ2-3,-,CASSLGRQRAGTDTQYF,TGTGCCAGCAGCTTAGGCCGCCAGAGGGCAGGCACAGATACGCAGTATTTT
TRBV14,-,TRBJ1-1,-,CASSPYEVTGTEAFF,TGTGCCAGCAGCCCCTACGAAGTAACAGGTACTGAAGCTTTCTTT
TRBV18,few,TRBJ1-6,-,CASSPTRQGSSYNSPLHF,TGTGCCAGCTCACCCACACGGCAGGGGAGCTCCTATAATTCACCCCTCCACTTT
TRBV28,-,TRBJ1-2,TRBD1,CASRPGQFIYGYTF,TGTGCCAGCAGACCGGGACAGTTCATCTATGGCTACACCTTC
TRBV27,-,TRBJ1-2,TRBD1,CASSLRDRGGGYTF,TGTGCCAGCAGTTTACGGGACAGGGGAGGGGGCTACACCTTC
TRBV14,-,TRBJ2-6,TRBD1,CASSQDRTGVGTAGANVLTF,TGTGCCAGCAGCCAAGATCGGACAGGGGTAGGGACAGCCGGGGCCAACGTCCTGACTTTC
TRBV6-1,-,TRBJ1-1,-,CASSERQGTEAFF,TGTGCCAGCAGTGAACGCCAGGGGACTGAAGCTTTCTTT
TRBV11-2,few,TRBJ1-2,-,CASSLARALYGYTF,TGTGCCAGCAGCTTAGCCAGGGCCCTATATGGCTACACCTTC
TRBV30,-,TRBJ1-5,TRBD1,CAWSVKGADNQPQHF,TGTGCCTGGAGTGTAAAGGGGGCCGATAATCAGCCCCAGCATTTT
TRBV9,-,TRBJ2-5,TRBD1,CASSVDGQGEETQYF,TGTGCCAGCAGCGTAGACGGACAGGGAGAAGAGACCCAGTACTTC
TRBV6-5,-,TRBJ1-1,-,CASSYSRLLSEAFF,TGTGCCAGCAGTTACTCGAGGCTTCTATCTGAAGCTTTCTTT
TRBV6-5,-,TRBJ1-5,-,CASSWAENQPQHF,TGTGCCAGCAGTTGGGCTGAGAATCAGCCCCAGCATTTT
TRBV29-1,once,TRBJ2-2,TRBD1,CSARGQGKNTGELFF,TGCAGCGCTCGCGGACAGGGTAAAAACACCGGGGAGCTGTTTTTT
TRBV6-2/TRBV6-3,-,TRBJ2-1,TRBD2,CASSGTSRENEQFF,TGTGCCAGCAGTGGGACTAGCAGGGAAAATGAGCAGTTCTTC
TRBV5-1,-,TRBJ1-2,-,CASSLGGGGTDYGYTF,TGCGCCAGCAGCTTGGGGGGGGGCGGGACGGACTATGGCTACACCTTC
TRBV15,-,TRBJ1-1,TRBD1,CATSRGGTGGALPAFF,TGTGCCACCAGCAGAGGAGGGACAGGGGGCGCTTTGCCAGCTTTCTTT
TRBV10-3,-,TRBJ1-2,-,CAISQGWYGYTF,TGTGCCATCAGCCAGGGTTGGTATGGCTACACCTTC
TRBV28,-,TRBJ1-2,-,CASSLRGEGGYTF,TGTGCCAGCAGTTTGCGGGGTGAGGGTGGCTACACCTTC
TRBV5-8,-,TRBJ2-7,-,CASSFKGSHEQYF,TGTGCCAGCAGCTTCAAGGGGTCCCACGAGCAGTACTTC
TRBV24-1,-,TRBJ1-5,-,CATSDYRNNQPQHF,TGTGCCACCAGTGATTATAGAAACAATCAGCCCCAGCATTTT
TRBV5-1,few,TRBJ2-5,TRBD2,CASSSVAGGGETQYF,TGCGCCAGCAGCTCGGTAGCGGGAGGGGGAGAGACCCAGTACTTC